The 14 T cell receptor beta chains presented below share a single source sample, sequenced in a study of prognosis after radiotherapy for stage I lung cancer. Genomic DNA yielded TCR beta CDR3, amplified by two-round multiplex PCR. TRBV and TRBJ genes each had their own specific primers in first-round PCR. TCRdb fed the multiplex PCR reads into MiXCR, producing one record per CDR3 protein. The sample records around 26,000 distinct CDR3 sequences, around 45% being singletons. The sequenced sample was PBMCs, obtained before or after stereotactic body radiation therapy (not recorded which). Receptors were obtained from a donor of 50 years or more with non-small cell lung cancer.

Turning to this clonotype: This likely reflects a read error, since a far larger clone is one base away. The rearrangement uses TRBV7-9 and TRBJ2-4, with TRBD2 matching 9 bases. The DNA matches TRBJ2-1 better at its end, which makes the J call doubtful. The CDR3 covers 13 residues. Looked up from germline, CDR1 is SEHNR and CDR2 is FQNEAQ (reference sequence). Here the CDR3 DNA reads TGTGCCATCAGCCGACGGACTAGCGCTGAGCAGTTCTTC. This encodes CAISRRTSAEQFF.

Worth noting for this clonotype: One end of the junction fails to match germline, which may point to a read error. This chain links TRBV29-1 with TRBJ1-6; maybe TRBD1 (6 bases). This CDR3 is built from 12 residues. Germline assignment: CDR1 SQVTM and CDR2 ANQGSEA. In nucleotides, the CDR3 is TGCAGCGTTGGGGCACAGGGTAAACCCCTTCACTTT. Protein: CSVGAQGKPLHF.

The table lists this clonotype with many counts. The V and J genes are TRBV6-1 and TRBJ2-5, with D perhaps matching TRBD1 or TRBD2 (5 bases each). The CDR3 is 13 amino acids. V was shortened by 8 bases and J by 2 bases, with 12 bases between the two germline ends. CDR1 is MNHNS and CDR2 is SASEGT in the germline V gene. The CDR3 region is CASSSGRQETQYF. The DNA for the CDR3 is TGTGCCAGCTCTTCGGGGCGGCAAGAGACCCAGTACTTC.

J is TRBJ2-1 and V is TRBV5-1, with a weak D call TRBD1 (5 bases). The germline CDR1 and CDR2 sequences are SGHRS and YFSETQ. The CDR3 loop spans 16 amino acids. Trimming pared 0 bases from V and 6 bases from J, leaving 16 bases between. The CDR3, as DNA: TGCGCCAGCAGCTTGGAACAGGTCACCCGGAGCAATGAGCAGTTCTTC. It yields the protein CASSLEQVTRSNEQFF.

As for this clonotype: A single base separates this from a much larger clone, so it may be a read error. The gene calls are TRBV29-1 and TRBJ2-5; D not certain. The germline V gene has CDR1 SQVTM and CDR2 ANQGSEA. The CDR3 spans 14 residues. The CDR3 region has the DNA TGCATCGTTGGCCTTCAGGACCGCAGGGAGACCCAGTACTTC. Residues: CIVGLQDRRETQYF.

The gene calls are TRBV7-2 and TRBJ2-7; 8 positions agree with TRBD2. After removal of 2 bases from V and 0 bases from J, the junction contained 6 bases not matched to a gene. Germline CDR1 SGHTA, CDR2 FQGNSA. This CDR3 has 16 amino acids. The CDR3 is CASSLKAGALSYEQYF. In DNA, the CDR3 is TGTGCCAGCAGCTTAAAAGCGGGGGCCCTCTCCTACGAGCAGTACTTC.

This clonotype was observed at least ten times. The J gene is TRBJ2-1, the V gene TRBV20-1; no clear D gene. V gave up 1 base and J gave up 8 bases, with 9 bases separating them. The CDR3 is 12 residues long. The germline CDR1 and CDR2 sequences are DFQATT and SNEGSKA (reference sequence). In nucleotides, the CDR3 is TGCAGTGCTAGAGGTCATGGTGATGAGCAGTTCTTC. This translates into CSARGHGDEQFF.

This clonotype was seen ten or more times. The genes are TRBV7-9 and TRBJ2-1; TRBD2 matches 11 bases. V shed 5 bases and J 7 bases; nucleotides not matched to a gene: 7. This CDR3 has 15 amino acids. CDR1 and CDR2 from the germline V gene are SEHNR and FQNEAQ (reference sequence). The chain's CDR3 is CASSVTSGGLNEQFF. In nucleotides, the CDR3 is TGTGCCAGCAGCGTAACTAGCGGGGGCCTTAATGAGCAGTTCTTC.

The chain employs TRBV6-1 and TRBJ1-2, with TRBD1 matching 9 bases. The CDR3 runs 14 residues. The junction had 4 bases not matched to a gene; V was cut back by 5 bases and J by 3 bases. The germline V gene encodes CDR1 MNHNS and CDR2 SASEGT. For the CDR3, the DNA is TGTGCCAGCAGTATCACAGGGGGCTACTATGGCTACACCTTC. As protein: CASSITGGYYGYTF.

This clonotype showed up just a few times. The chain joins TRBV6-2 or TRBV6-3 to TRBJ1-2, with a tentative D call TRBD1 (6 bases). The germline V and J ends were trimmed by 5 bases and 4 bases, with 11 bases remaining between them. This CDR3 is 13 amino acids long. Germline CDR1 and CDR2: MNHEY and SVGEGT. The CDR3 region has the DNA TGTGCCAGCAGTGAATCAGGGGTCTATGGCTACACCTTC. The encoded protein is CASSESGVYGYTF.

This clonotype came up once. This sequence may be a read error, since a much larger clone differs from it by one base. This sequence joins TRBV28 and TRBJ2-2; TRBD2 aligns across 8 bases. Trimming removed 10 bases from V and 6 bases from J; junction bases left unmatched: 7. The CDR3 is 13 residues long. From germline, CDR1 is MDHEN and CDR2 SYDVKM. The CDR3 nucleotides are TGTGCCATCATTTCGGGAGGGCCCGGGGAGCTGTTTTTT. Translation: CAIISGGPGELFF.

Comments on this clonotype: A far bigger clonotype differs at one base, so this is likely a read error. The rearrangement links TRBV7-8 to TRBJ2-2; 13 bases agree with TRBD2. After removal of 7 bases from V and 5 bases from J, the junction contained 10 bases not matched to a gene. The CDR3 is 17 amino acids. Germline values: CDR1 SGHVS, CDR2 FQNEAQ. The CDR3 region has the DNA TGTGCCAGCATCTTTTCTGGGACTAGCGGGACGACCGGGGAGCTGTTTTTT. Its protein product is CASIFSGTSGTTGELFF.

A remark on this clonotype: This likely stems from a read error, as it lies one base from a far larger clone. This chain joins TRBV11-2 and TRBJ1-5; D gene ambiguous. The V end lost 5 bases, the J end lost 7 bases, and 15 bases lay between the germline ends. The V gene's germline CDR1 is SGHAT and CDR2 FQNNGV. This CDR3 is built from 14 residues. CDR3 amino acids: CASSPSTGPQPQHF. The CDR3 DNA sequence: TGTGCCAGCAGCCCCTCCACCGGTCCCCAGCCCCAGCATTTT. The full variable domain, its missing parts supplied by reference TRBV11-2 and TRBJ1-5, is EAGVAQSPRYKIIEKRQSVAFWCNPISGHATLYWYQQILGQGPKLLIQFQNNGVVDDSQLPKDRFSAERLKGVDSTLKIQPAKLEDSAVYLCASSPSTGPQPQHFGDGTRLSIL.

As to this clonotype: The junction departs from the called germline gene at one end, perhaps through a read error. The CDR3 nucleotides read TGTGCCAACAGCTGGGACAGGAATGCCTACGAGCAGTACTTC. It codes for CANSWDRNAYEQYF. This chain joins TRBV7-9 and TRBJ2-7; TRBD1 aligns across 8 bases. The CDR3 totals 14 residues. Germline loops: CDR1 SEHNR, CDR2 FQNEAQ (reference sequence).